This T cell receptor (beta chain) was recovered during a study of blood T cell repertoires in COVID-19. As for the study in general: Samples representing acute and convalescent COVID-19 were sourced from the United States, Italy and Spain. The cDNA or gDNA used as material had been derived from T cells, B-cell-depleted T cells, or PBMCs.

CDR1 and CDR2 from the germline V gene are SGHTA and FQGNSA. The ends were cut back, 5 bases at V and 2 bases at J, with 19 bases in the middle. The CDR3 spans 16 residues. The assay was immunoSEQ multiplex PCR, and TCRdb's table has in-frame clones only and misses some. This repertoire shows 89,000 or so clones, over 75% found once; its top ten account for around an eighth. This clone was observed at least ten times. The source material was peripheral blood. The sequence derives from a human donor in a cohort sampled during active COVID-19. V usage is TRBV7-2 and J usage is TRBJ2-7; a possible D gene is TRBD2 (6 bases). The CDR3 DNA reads TGTGCCAGCAGCCGCTCAACGGGAGTATCGACCTACGAGCAGTACTTC. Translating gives CASSRSTGVSTYEQYF.